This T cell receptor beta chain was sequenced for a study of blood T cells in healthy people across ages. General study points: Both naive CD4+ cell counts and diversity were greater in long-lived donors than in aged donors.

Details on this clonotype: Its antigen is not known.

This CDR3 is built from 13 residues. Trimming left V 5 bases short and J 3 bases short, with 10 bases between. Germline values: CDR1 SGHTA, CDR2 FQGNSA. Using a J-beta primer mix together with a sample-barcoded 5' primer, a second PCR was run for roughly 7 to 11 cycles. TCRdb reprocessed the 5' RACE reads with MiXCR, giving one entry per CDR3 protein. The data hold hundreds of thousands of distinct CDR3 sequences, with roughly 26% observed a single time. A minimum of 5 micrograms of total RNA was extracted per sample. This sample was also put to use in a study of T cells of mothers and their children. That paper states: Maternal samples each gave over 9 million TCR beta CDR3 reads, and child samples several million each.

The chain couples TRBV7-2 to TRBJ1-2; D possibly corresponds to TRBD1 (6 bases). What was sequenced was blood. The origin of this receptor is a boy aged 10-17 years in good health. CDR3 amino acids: CASSRYRDYGYTF. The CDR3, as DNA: TGTGCCAGCAGCCGATACAGGGACTATGGCTACACCTTC.